The entry below gives a single TCR beta chain sequence along with its context. The target antigen is unknown. Findings of the study overall: In terms of TCR gene usage, tumor memory CD4+ T cells clustered together with blood and lymph node memory CD4+ cells, as well as with lymph node naive CD4+ cells.

This CDR3 is 16 amino acids long. V dropped 2 bases and J dropped 8; count of bases not matched to a gene: 10. The germline V gene has CDR1 LGHDT and CDR2 YNNKEL (reference sequence). Full-length variable regions came from constant-region reverse primers plus semi-nested Nested Universal Primer A PCR. MiXCR, applied by TCRdb to the 5' RACE reads, yields one record per CDR3 protein. The sample has tens of thousands of distinct CDR3 sequences; around a quarter are singletons. Naive CD4+ T cells were purified with Tregs depleted by CD25. The V and J genes are TRBV3-1 and TRBJ2-1, with TRBD2 matching 9 bases. This TCR was sampled from a female donor with breast cancer. Sequencing was performed on naive CD4+ T cells sorted from blood. As to subset: naive CD4+ T cells, CD4+CD45RA+CD25-. CDR3 region: CASSQRLRGGFYEQFF. CDR3 nucleotides: TGTGCCAGCAGCCAAAGGTTGCGGGGGGGCTTCTATGAGCAGTTCTTC.